These 13 T cell receptor beta chains came from one sample sequenced in a study of T cells in localized non-small cell lung cancer. Clones were read by immunoSEQ multiplex PCR, and TCRdb kept only the in-frame ones, dropping some. Of approximately 1,500 clones listed, 24% were seen once; the top ten hold about 5%. The source material was lung tumor tissue, sampled before any cancer treatment. These receptors were collected from a male donor aged 60 or older with stage II lung adenocarcinoma.

The rearrangement joins TRBV6-8 to TRBJ1-2, with 8 bases lining up with TRBD1. V trimming: 5 bases; J trimming: 5 bases; junction bases outside the gene matches: 4. This CDR3 spans 13 amino acids. Germline values: CDR1 MNHGY, CDR2 SAAAGT. This CDR3 reads CASSARGRYGYTF. CDR3 coding DNA: TGTGCCAGCAGTGCCAGGGGGCGATATGGCTACACCTTC.

This clone has a handful of counts. This chain joins TRBV11-3 and TRBJ2-7, with TRBD2 identical over 10 bases. Germline assignment: CDR1 SGHNT and CDR2 YENEEA. Trimming cost V 3 bases and J 0 bases; bases outside gene matches: 2. The CDR3 is 15 residues long. CDR3 in amino acids: CASSFIAGGSYEQYV. CDR3 in DNA: TGTGCCAGCAGCTTCATAGCGGGGGGCTCCTACGAGCAGTACGTC.

This chain links TRBV28 with TRBJ1-5, with 9 positions matching TRBD1. V was pared by 6 bases and J by 1 base, with 4 bases of the junction left unmatched. This CDR3 is 15 amino acids long. Germline lookup yields CDR1 MDHEN and CDR2 SYDVKM. The CDR3 loop reads CASRPDRGSNQPQHF. CDR3 coding DNA: TGTGCCAGCAGGCCCGACAGGGGGAGCAATCAGCCCCAGCATTTT.

The rearrangement uses TRBV12-5 and TRBJ1-5; the D is unclear. V lost 1 base and J 5 bases, leaving 6 bases between the germline ends. Germline assignment: CDR1 LGHNT and CDR2 FRNRAP. The CDR3 is made up of 13 amino acids. In nucleotides, the CDR3 is TGTGCTAGTGGTTTGGAGGATTATCAGCCCCAGCATTTT. Translated: CASGLEDYQPQHF.

This clone was observed a handful of times. The rearrangement uses TRBV6-8 and TRBJ2-5, with 11 bases matching TRBD1. Trimming at V came to 4 bases and at J to 5 bases, leaving 12 bases not matched to a gene. The length of the CDR3 is 17 residues. Germline CDR1 is MNHGY and CDR2 is SAAAGT. CDR3: CASSLLEDRGPPETQYF. In DNA form, the CDR3 reads TGTGCCAGCAGTTTACTGGAGGACAGGGGGCCTCCCGAGACCCAGTACTTC.

This chain joins TRBV19 and TRBJ1-5, with D possibly TRBD1 on 6 matching bases. Germline loops: CDR1 LNHDA, CDR2 SQIVND (reference sequence). CDR3 length equals 14 residues. Trimming removed 0 bases from V and 6 bases from J, with 9 bases in between. DNA of the CDR3: TGTGCCAGTAGTATAGAGACCAGGGGTCAGCCCCAGCATTTT. Protein product: CASSIETRGQPQHF.

The gene calls are TRBV11-3 and TRBJ2-2; TRBD2 aligns across 7 bases. V lost 5 bases to trimming and J lost 0 bases; unmatched junction nucleotides: 9. The CDR3 runs to 17 residues. Germline V gives CDR1 SGHNT, CDR2 YENEEA. The CDR3, as DNA: TGTGCCAGCAGCCCCCGACGGGGGGAAGCGAACACCGGGGAGCTGTTTTTT. Its protein product is CASSPRRGEANTGELFF.

Sample share makes this clone medium-sized. V is TRBV6-8 and J is TRBJ2-7, with D unclear. Between the trimmed V and J ends, which lost 3 bases and 5 bases, there was a span of 8 bases. The CDR3 has 12 residues. Germline CDR1 is MNHGY and CDR2 is SAAAGT. The CDR3 region is CASSYGSDEQYV. CDR3 DNA: TGTGCCAGCAGTTATGGGTCAGACGAGCAGTACGTC.

The V call is TRBV6-8, the J call TRBJ2-7; 8 positions agree with TRBD1. Germline V gene data show CDR1 as MNHGY and CDR2 as SAAAGT. V gave up 5 bases and J gave up 6 bases; unmatched junction bases: 9. The CDR3 covers 14 residues. The DNA for the CDR3 is TGTGCCAGCAGTACCTCCGGTGACAGGGGCGAGCAGTACGTC. This codes for CASSTSGDRGEQYV.

This clone was observed a handful of times. This rearrangement joins TRBV6-8 to TRBJ2-2, with 12 bases matching TRBD2. Germline CDR1 MNHGY, CDR2 SAAAGT. J gave up 3 bases and V 0 bases, and 5 bases lay outside the gene matches. The CDR3 totals 18 residues. For the CDR3, the DNA is TGTGCCAGCAGTTACTCATTCAGACTAGCGGGGGACACCGGGGAGCTGTTTTTT. Translating it yields CASSYSFRLAGDTGELFF.

This chain joins TRBV28 and TRBJ2-1; 7 bases are a match to TRBD1. In germline, CDR1 is MDHEN, CDR2 SYDVKM. Trimming took 7 bases from V and 6 from J; bases not matched to a gene: 6. The CDR3 sequence is 13 residues long. This chain's CDR3 is CASKSRDSNEQFF. The CDR3 nucleotides read TGTGCCAGCAAGTCCCGGGACAGCAATGAGCAGTTCTTC.

In this sample, this clone turned up a few times. The V and J genes are TRBV6-8 and TRBJ2-1; D possibly corresponds to TRBD2 (5 bases). CDR1 is MNHGY, CDR2 SAAAGT, per germline. V shed 5 bases and J shed 0 bases, with 11 bases lying between them. The CDR3 loop spans 15 amino acids. This CDR3 reads CASSAGLSSYNEQFF. The CDR3 DNA sequence: TGTGCCAGCAGTGCGGGCTTAAGCTCCTACAATGAGCAGTTCTTC.

By proportion, this clone is medium-sized. The chain combines TRBV11-3 with TRBJ2-1; 10 positions agree with TRBD2. Germline V CDR1 and CDR2: SGHNT, YENEEA. Germline trimming cut 4 bases from V and 7 bases from J; bases unmatched to any gene: 7. There are 15 residues in the CDR3. The chain's CDR3 is CASSSQRGGRNEQFF. DNA for the CDR3: TGTGCCAGCAGCTCCCAGCGGGGGGGCCGGAATGAGCAGTTCTTC. The full variable domain, completed using reference TRBV11-3 and TRBJ2-1, is EAGVVQSPRYKIIEKKQPVAFWCNPISGHNTLYWYLQNLGQGPELLIRYENEEAVDDSQLPKDRFSAERLKGVDSTLKIQPAELGDSAVYLCASSSQRGGRNEQFFGPGTRLTVL.